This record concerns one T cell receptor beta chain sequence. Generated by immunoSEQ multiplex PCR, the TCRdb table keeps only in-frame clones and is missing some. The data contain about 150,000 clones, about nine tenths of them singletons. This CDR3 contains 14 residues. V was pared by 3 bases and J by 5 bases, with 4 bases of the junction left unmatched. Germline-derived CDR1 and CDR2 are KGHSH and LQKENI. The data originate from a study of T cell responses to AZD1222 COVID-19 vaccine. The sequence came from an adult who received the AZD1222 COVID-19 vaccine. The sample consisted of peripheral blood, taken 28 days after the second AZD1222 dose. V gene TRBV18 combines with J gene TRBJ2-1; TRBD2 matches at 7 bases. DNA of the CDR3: TGTGCCAGCTCACCTGCGGGAGCGGACAATGAGCAGTTCTTC. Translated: CASSPAGADNEQFF.